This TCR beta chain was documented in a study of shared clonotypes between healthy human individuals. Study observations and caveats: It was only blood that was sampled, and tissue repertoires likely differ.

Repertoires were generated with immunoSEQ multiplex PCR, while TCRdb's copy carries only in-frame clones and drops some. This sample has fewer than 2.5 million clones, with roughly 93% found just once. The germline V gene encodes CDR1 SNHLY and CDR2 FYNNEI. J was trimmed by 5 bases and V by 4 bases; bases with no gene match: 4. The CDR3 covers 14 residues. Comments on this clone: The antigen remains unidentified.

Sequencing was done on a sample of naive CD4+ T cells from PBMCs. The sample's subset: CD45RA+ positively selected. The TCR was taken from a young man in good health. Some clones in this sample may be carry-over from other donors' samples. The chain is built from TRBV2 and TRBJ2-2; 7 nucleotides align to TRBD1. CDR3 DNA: TGTGCCAGCAGTGCCGGGACAGCAACCGGGGAGCTGTTTTTT. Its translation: CASSAGTATGELFF. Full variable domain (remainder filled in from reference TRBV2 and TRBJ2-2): EPEVTQTPSHQVTQMGQEVILRCVPISNHLYFYWYRQILGQKVEFLVSFYNNEISEKSEIFDDQFSVERPDGSNFTLKIRSTKLEDSAMYFCASSAGTATGELFFGEGSRLTVL.